A selection of T cell receptor beta chains follows, all from one sample in a study of T cell responses to AZD1222 COVID-19 vaccine. The data were produced by immunoSEQ multiplex PCR, yet TCRdb's version contains in-frame clones alone and is incomplete. Here the sample spans around 89,000 clones, over 75% being singletons. Sample: peripheral blood, taken 28 days after the second AZD1222 dose. These receptor sequences come from an adult who received the AZD1222 COVID-19 vaccine. CDR3s include the opening cysteine and the closing phenylalanine or tryptophan. Fields, in order: D gene, J gene, V gene, clone size, CDR3 DNA, CDR3 protein. A D gene is named only where the DNA matches it firmly. Some rows have no size entry. The others give once, few or many, or a class for an expanded clone.

D gene: .
J gene: TRBJ1-4
V gene: TRBV30
clone size: .
CDR3 DNA: TGTGCCTGGAGGAGGCCAGGGGTGGGAGAAAAACTGTTTTTT
CDR3 protein: CAWRRPGVGEKLFF

D gene: .
J gene: TRBJ2-7
V gene: TRBV19
clone size: .
CDR3 DNA: TGTGCCAGTAGTATGGACGACTCCTACGAGCAGTACTTC
CDR3 protein: CASSMDDSYEQYF

D gene: TRBD2
J gene: TRBJ2-5
V gene: TRBV11-2
clone size: .
CDR3 DNA: TGTGCCAGCAGCTTAGCGGGGGGGCGACAAGAGACCCAGTACTTC
CDR3 protein: CASSLAGGRQETQYF

D gene: .
J gene: TRBJ1-1
V gene: TRBV4-1
clone size: once
CDR3 DNA: TGCGCCAGCAGCCAAGCGATCAGCTACAACACTGAAGCTTTCTTT
CDR3 protein: CASSQAISYNTEAFF

D gene: TRBD1
J gene: TRBJ1-2
V gene: TRBV15
clone size: few
CDR3 DNA: TGTGCCACCAGCACCCTAAGGACAGGGGAAGGCTACACCTTC
CDR3 protein: CATSTLRTGEGYTF

D gene: TRBD2
J gene: TRBJ2-1
V gene: TRBV11-3
clone size: .
CDR3 DNA: TGTGCCAGCAGCTTAGTTACTAGCGGAACGAATGAGCAGTTCTTC
CDR3 protein: CASSLVTSGTNEQFF

D gene: .
J gene: TRBJ1-1
V gene: TRBV7-2
clone size: .
CDR3 DNA: TGTGCCAGCAGCTTAGACGGTTTTGGGGGGATGACTGAAGCTTTCTTT
CDR3 protein: CASSLDGFGGMTEAFF

D gene: .
J gene: TRBJ2-1
V gene: TRBV5-1
clone size: .
CDR3 DNA: TGCGCCAGCAGCTTATCTTCGGGGGGCTTCGACAATGAGCAGTTCTTC
CDR3 protein: CASSLSSGGFDNEQFF

D gene: TRBD1
J gene: TRBJ1-6
V gene: TRBV7-2
clone size: .
CDR3 DNA: TGTGCCAGCAGCTCCGGGACAGGGAATTCACCCCTCCACTTT
CDR3 protein: CASSSGTGNSPLHF

D gene: TRBD1
J gene: TRBJ2-1
V gene: TRBV4-1
clone size: .
CDR3 DNA: TGCGCCAGCAGCCAAGAAGGCCCCGGGGCAGGGGGCAAGAATGAGCAGTTCTTC
CDR3 protein: CASSQEGPGAGGKNEQFF